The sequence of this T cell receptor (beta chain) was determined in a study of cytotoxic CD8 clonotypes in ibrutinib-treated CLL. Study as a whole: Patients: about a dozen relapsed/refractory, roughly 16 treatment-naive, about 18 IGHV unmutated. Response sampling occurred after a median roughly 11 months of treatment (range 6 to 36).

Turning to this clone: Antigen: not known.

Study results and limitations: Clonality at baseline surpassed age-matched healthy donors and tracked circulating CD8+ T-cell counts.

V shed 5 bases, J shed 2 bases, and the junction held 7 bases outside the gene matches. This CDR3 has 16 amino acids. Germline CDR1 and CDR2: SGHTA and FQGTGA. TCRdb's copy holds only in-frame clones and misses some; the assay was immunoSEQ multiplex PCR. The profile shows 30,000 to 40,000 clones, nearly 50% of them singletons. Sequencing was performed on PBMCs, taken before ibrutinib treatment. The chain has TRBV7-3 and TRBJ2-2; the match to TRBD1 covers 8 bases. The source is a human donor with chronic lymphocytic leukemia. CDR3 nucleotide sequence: TGTGCCAGCAGCGGCGACAGGGGACCTAACACCGGGGAGCTGTTTTTT. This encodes CASSGDRGPNTGELFF.